The 4 T cell receptor beta chains in this list originate from one sample, sequenced in a study of cytomegalovirus exposure and HLA in healthy donors. With 60 Vbeta and 13 Jbeta primers, the PCR was carried out. TCRdb keeps only in-frame clones here, not all; method: immunoSEQ multiplex PCR. This table has about 270,000 clones, under 80% appearing once. Sequenced input: PBMCs. The source of these receptors is a female donor in good health and CMV-seronegative.

The chain combines TRBV28 with TRBJ2-7; 7 bases fit TRBD2. The V gene's germline CDR1 is MDHEN and CDR2 SYDVKM. The CDR3 is made up of 20 amino acids. Trimming cost V 6 bases and J 7 bases; bases outside gene matches: 30. The DNA of the CDR3 is TGTGCCAGCAGCCCCGTCGCGGCGCTATTAGCGGGTAGGGACTCTCGAGAGCAGTACTTC. Translation gives CASSPVAALLAGRDSREQYF.

This chain links TRBV6-5 with TRBJ1-2; possibly TRBD1 for D (5 bases). CDR1 MNHEY and CDR2 SVGAGI come from the germline V gene. Trimming pared 9 bases from V and 6 bases from J, leaving 17 bases between. The CDR3 is 13 residues long. The CDR3 here is CASLSPLGDGYTF. CDR3 coding DNA: TGTGCCAGTCTCAGCCCCTTAGGGGATGGCTACACCTTC.

This clone has more than one count but fewer than ten. V is TRBV5-1 and J is TRBJ2-3; 7 nucleotides align to TRBD1. Germline V lookup: CDR1 SGHRS, CDR2 YFSETQ. This CDR3 is 15 amino acids long. Germline trimming cut 0 bases from V and 1 base from J; bases unmatched to any gene: 2. The DNA of the CDR3 is TGCGCCAGCAGCTTGGCCGGGACAGGCACAGATACGCAGTATTTT. Its protein product is CASSLAGTGTDTQYF.

The genes are TRBV7-9 and TRBJ2-1; 8 nucleotides align to TRBD2. CDR1 is SEHNR and CDR2 is FQNEAQ in the germline V gene (reference sequence). Unmatched junction bases numbered 7, after V lost 0 bases and J lost 3 bases. The CDR3 is 17 amino acids. The CDR3 region is CASSLAKGLVIYNEQFF. In DNA, the CDR3 is TGTGCCAGCAGCTTAGCGAAGGGACTAGTCATCTACAATGAGCAGTTCTTC. The variable domain in full, completed from reference TRBV7-9 and TRBJ2-1, reads DTGVSQNPRHKITKRGQNVTFRCDPISEHNRLYWYRQTLGQGPEFLTYFQNEAQLEKSRLLSDRFSAERPKGSFSTLEIQRTEQGDSAMYLCASSLAKGLVIYNEQFFGPGTRLTVL.